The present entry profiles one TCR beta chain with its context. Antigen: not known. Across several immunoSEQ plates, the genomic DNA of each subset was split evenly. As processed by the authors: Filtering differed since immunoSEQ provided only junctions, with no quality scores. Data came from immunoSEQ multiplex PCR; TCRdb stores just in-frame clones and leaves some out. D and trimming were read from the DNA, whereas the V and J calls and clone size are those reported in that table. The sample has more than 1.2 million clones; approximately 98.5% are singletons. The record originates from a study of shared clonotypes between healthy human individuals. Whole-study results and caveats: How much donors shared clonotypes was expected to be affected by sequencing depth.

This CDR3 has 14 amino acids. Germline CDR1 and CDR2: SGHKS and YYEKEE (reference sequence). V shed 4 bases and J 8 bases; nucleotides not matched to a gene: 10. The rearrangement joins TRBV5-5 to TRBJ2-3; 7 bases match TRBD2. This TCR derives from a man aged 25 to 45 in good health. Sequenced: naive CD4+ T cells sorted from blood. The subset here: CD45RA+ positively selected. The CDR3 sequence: CASSLLGSGVTQYF. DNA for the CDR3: TGTGCCAGCAGCCTACTAGGGAGCGGGGTTACGCAGTATTTT.